A single T cell receptor (beta chain) is shown here with its context. Its target is not known. Primers for the PCR totalled 60 Vbeta and 13 Jbeta. Authors' processing steps: In a later analysis, the count reached about 80 million unique TCR beta chains, with about 9.9 million shared. Sequenced by immunoSEQ multiplex PCR; TCRdb stores in-frame clones only, minus some. V, J and clone size are taken as reported in that table, and D and trimming were inferred from the DNA itself. In the table there are 150,000 or so clones, roughly 84% of which are singletons. The data were obtained in a study of cytomegalovirus exposure and HLA in healthy donors. Study-wide points: There were some public TCRs occurring in many donors, but most TCR sequences were rare.

Specimen: PBMCs. This receptor was identified in a man aged 50-60 years in good health and CMV-seropositive.

The DNA of the CDR3 is TGTGCCAGCAGCTTGACTAGCGGGGCCGTGGTTCAGTACTTC. It encodes CASSLTSGAVVQYF. The V and J genes are TRBV5-6 and TRBJ2-4; 10 nucleotides align to TRBD2. The CDR3 covers 14 residues. The trim removed 1 base at V and 11 bases at J, leaving 6 bases unmatched. Germline V CDR1 and CDR2: SGHDT, YYEEEE.